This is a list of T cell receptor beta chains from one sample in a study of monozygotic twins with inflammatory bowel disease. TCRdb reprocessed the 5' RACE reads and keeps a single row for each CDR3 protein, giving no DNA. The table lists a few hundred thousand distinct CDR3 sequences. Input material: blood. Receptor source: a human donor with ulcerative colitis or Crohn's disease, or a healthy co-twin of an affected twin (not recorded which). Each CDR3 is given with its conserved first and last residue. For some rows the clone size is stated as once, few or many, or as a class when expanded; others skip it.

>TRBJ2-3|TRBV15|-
CATKHPSFDTQYF
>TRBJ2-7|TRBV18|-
CASSPPGVSYEQYF
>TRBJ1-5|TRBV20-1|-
CSAGRLSNQPQHF
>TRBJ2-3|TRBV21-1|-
CARRPRVGPDSQYF
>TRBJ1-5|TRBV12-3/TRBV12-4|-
CASSGTTGTQPQHF
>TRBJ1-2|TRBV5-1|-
CASSSNKNYGYTF
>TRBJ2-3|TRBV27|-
CASSSPVRAVSYF
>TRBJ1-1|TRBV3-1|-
CASSQGTIGGGYTEAFF
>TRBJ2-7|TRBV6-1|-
CASSIDAGYEQYF
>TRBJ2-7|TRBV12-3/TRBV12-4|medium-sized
CASSIDIYEQYF
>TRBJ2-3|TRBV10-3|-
CAISRTDTQYF
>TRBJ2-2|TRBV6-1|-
CASRGQGGSTGELFF
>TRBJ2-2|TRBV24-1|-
CATSDFLGVVASPNTGELFF
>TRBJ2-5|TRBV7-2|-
CASSIKETQYF
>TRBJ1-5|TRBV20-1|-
CSARVAGGRSNQPQHF
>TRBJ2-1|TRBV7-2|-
CASTPDREQFF
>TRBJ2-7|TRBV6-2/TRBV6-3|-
CASSYQYNREQYF
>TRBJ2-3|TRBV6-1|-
CASSQLGTGGDTQYF
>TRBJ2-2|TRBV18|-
CASSPGSSVGLGELFF
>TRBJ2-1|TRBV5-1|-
CASSLPGGSNNEQFF
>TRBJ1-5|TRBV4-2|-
CASSSDLYSNQPQHF
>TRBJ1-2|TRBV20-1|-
CSARAGTAAVLNYGYTF
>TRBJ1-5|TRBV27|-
CASSLGPYSNQPQHF
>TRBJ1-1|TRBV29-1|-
CSGRTGRNTEAFF
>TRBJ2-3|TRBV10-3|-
CAISETTGTSGDTQYF
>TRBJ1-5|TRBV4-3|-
CASSQEFGQGVSQPQHF
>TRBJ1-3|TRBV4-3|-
CASSQERGSSGNTIYF
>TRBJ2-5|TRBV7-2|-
CASSTPRVETQYF
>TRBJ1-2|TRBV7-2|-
CASSPHQDSNYGYTF
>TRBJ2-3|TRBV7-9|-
CASSLSGTLLTDTQYF
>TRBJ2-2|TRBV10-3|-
CASKQRDTGELFF
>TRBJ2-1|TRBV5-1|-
CASSLTSISHEQFF
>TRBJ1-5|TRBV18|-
CASCYVQASNQPQHF
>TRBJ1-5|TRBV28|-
CASSKRTVSNQPQHF
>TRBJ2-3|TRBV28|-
CASSTTGGADTQYF
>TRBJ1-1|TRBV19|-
CASSIWGADTEAFF
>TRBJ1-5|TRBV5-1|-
CASSLAGTGHQPQHF
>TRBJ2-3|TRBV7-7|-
CASSLGTGGSDTQYF
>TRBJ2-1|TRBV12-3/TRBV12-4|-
CASSSFGTRSPPEQFF
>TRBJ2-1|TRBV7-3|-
CASSLSPSGGGGNEQFF
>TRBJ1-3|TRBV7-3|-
CASSPVAGVSGNTIYF
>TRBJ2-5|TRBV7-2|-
CASSPRGRRTQETQYF
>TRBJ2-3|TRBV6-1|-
CASSGTSGVDTQYF
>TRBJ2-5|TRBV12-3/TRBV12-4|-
CASSRASTIQETQYF
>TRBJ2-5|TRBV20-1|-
CSVRLAGRWETQYF
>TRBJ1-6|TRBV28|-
CASSLRVGPLHF
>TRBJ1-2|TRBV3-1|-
CASSQSGDNYGYTF
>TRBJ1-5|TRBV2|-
CASSETGTFQAQHF
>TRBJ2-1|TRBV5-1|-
CASSPAVSGEQFF
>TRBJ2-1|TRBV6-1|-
CASTKTSGNSYNEQFF